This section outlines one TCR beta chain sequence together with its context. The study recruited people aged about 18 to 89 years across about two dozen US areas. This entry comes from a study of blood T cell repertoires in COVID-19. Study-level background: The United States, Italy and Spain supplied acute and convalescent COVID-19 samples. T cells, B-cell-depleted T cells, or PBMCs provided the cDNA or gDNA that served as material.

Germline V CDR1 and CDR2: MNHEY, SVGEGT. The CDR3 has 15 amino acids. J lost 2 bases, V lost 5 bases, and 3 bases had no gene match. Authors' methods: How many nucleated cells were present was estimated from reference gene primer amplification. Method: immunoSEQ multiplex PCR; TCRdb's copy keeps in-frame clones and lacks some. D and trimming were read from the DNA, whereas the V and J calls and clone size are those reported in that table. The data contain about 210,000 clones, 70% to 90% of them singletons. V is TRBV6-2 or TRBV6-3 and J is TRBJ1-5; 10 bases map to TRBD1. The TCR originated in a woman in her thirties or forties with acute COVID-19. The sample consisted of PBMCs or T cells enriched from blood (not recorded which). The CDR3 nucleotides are TGTGCCAGCAGTCCGACAGGGGGCGGCAATCAGCCCCAGCATTTT. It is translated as CASSPTGGGNQPQHF.